These T cell receptor beta chains were read from a single sample in a study of blood T cell repertoires in COVID-19. Method: immunoSEQ multiplex PCR; TCRdb's copy keeps in-frame clones and lacks some. The data contain 200,000 or so clones, roughly nine tenths of them singletons. Sequenced: PBMCs or T cells enriched from blood (not recorded which). The receptors stem from a woman between 40 and 55 years old with acute COVID-19. Each CDR3 is given with its conserved first and last residue. A D gene is named only where the DNA matches it firmly. Clone size, where shown, is once, few, many, or a class for clones that have expanded.

D	V	size	J	DNA	CDR3
-	TRBV6-5	-	TRBJ2-2	TGTGCCAGCAAGGGGCCTAGTGGACCCGGGGAGCTGTTTTTT	CASKGPSGPGELFF
-	TRBV27	-	TRBJ1-3	TGTGCCAGCAGTTTACGGAGCTCTGGAAACACCATATATTTT	CASSLRSSGNTIYF
-	TRBV7-2	-	TRBJ2-1	TGTGCCAGCAGCTTATATGGATGGGCTGAGCAGTTCTTC	CASSLYGWAEQFF
TRBD1	TRBV11-2	-	TRBJ2-5	TGTGCCAGCAGCTCCGTAACAGGGGGCCCAGAGACCCAGTACTTC	CASSSVTGGPETQYF
TRBD2	TRBV7-6	-	TRBJ2-1	TGTGCCAGCAGCTTAGAAGGGACTAGAGGCGATGAGCAGTTCTTC	CASSLEGTRGDEQFF
TRBD2	TRBV11-2	-	TRBJ2-3	TGTGCCAGCAGCTTTAGCGGGGGGGTTACAGATACGCAGTATTTT	CASSFSGGVTDTQYF
-	TRBV5-6	-	TRBJ1-6	TGTGCCAGCAGCTTGGCGGGGGTCAATTCACCCCTCCACTTT	CASSLAGVNSPLHF
-	TRBV11-2	-	TRBJ2-1	TGTGCCAGCAGCTTTAACGCGTGGAGCTCCTACAATGAGCAGTTCTTC	CASSFNAWSSYNEQFF
TRBD1	TRBV12-3/TRBV12-4	-	TRBJ2-3	TGTGCCAGCAGAACCGGGACAGCCAATACGCAGTATTTT	CASRTGTANTQYF
-	TRBV5-8	-	TRBJ2-5	TGTGCCAGCAGCTTTAACCCCGGACACCTACAAGAGACCCAGTACTTC	CASSFNPGHLQETQYF
-	TRBV4-2	-	TRBJ2-2	TGTGCCAGCAGCCAAGCGTTCTCAGGGAACACCGGGGAGCTGTTTTTT	CASSQAFSGNTGELFF
-	TRBV6-1	-	TRBJ1-6	TGTGCCAGCAGTGAATCCCCAGGGCCCTATAATTCACCCCTCCACTTT	CASSESPGPYNSPLHF
TRBD2	TRBV29-1	-	TRBJ2-3	TGCAGCGTTGAAGTAGGCGGGAGGGTGGCAGATACGCAGTATTTT	CSVEVGGRVADTQYF
TRBD2	TRBV4-1	once	TRBJ2-5	TGCGCCAGCAGCCAAGATGCGGGGGGCCAAGAGACCCAGTACTTC	CASSQDAGGQETQYF
-	TRBV4-3	once	TRBJ2-7	TGCGCCAGCAGCCAAGATCTAGGTTCCTACGAGCAGTACTTC	CASSQDLGSYEQYF
TRBD2	TRBV4-1	-	TRBJ2-3	TGCGCCAGCAGCCGATGGACTAGCGGGGGGCGCACAGATACGCAGTATTTT	CASSRWTSGGRTDTQYF
-	TRBV2	-	TRBJ1-6	TGTGCCAGCAGTGATGAGGGCAGGGGTTCACCCCTCCACTTT	CASSDEGRGSPLHF
TRBD1	TRBV5-6	-	TRBJ1-6	TGTGCCAGCAGCTTACCGGGACAGGGAAATTCACCCCTCCACTTT	CASSLPGQGNSPLHF
-	TRBV28	-	TRBJ2-7	TGTGCCAGCGGCTCAGTGGGGCACCTCTACGAGCAGTACTTC	CASGSVGHLYEQYF
-	TRBV2	-	TRBJ2-1	TGTGCCAGCAGTGAAGCGCGCTCGGGGTCCTGGGGGCAGTTCTTC	CASSEARSGSWGQFF
-	TRBV6-2/TRBV6-3	-	TRBJ1-2	TGTGCCAGCAGCCCGACCCACAACGGGGAATATGGCTACACCTTC	CASSPTHNGEYGYTF
-	TRBV18	-	TRBJ2-1	TGTGCCAGCTCACCACGATTTCCGACAGATAAAGACAATGAGCAGTTCTTC	CASSPRFPTDKDNEQFF
TRBD1	TRBV7-8	-	TRBJ2-7	TGTGCCAGCAGCTGGGACAGGGGGCTATCCTACGAGCAGTACTTC	CASSWDRGLSYEQYF
TRBD1	TRBV13	few	TRBJ1-6	TGTGCCAGCAGCTCCGGACAGGGCCATAATTCACCCCTCCACTTT	CASSSGQGHNSPLHF
-	TRBV7-9	once	TRBJ1-5	TGTGCCAGCAGCTTAGACGTGGGAGGGCGCAATCAGCCCCAGCATTTT	CASSLDVGGRNQPQHF
-	TRBV4-1	-	TRBJ1-5	TGCGCCAGCAGCCAATTTTCAGGGATTTATAGCAATCAGCCCCAGCATTTT	CASSQFSGIYSNQPQHF
-	TRBV3-1/TRBV3-2	-	TRBJ1-1	TGTGCCAGCAGCCAGCGTGACAGGTCCCCGAACACTGAAGCTTTCTTT	CASSQRDRSPNTEAFF
TRBD1	TRBV16	-	TRBJ1-2	TGTGCCAGCAGCCAATGGACAGGGGCCATAGGTGGCTACACCTTC	CASSQWTGAIGGYTF
TRBD2	TRBV7-2	-	TRBJ2-1	TGTGCCAGCAGCTTAGCGTTAGCTAGCGGGAGTTACAATGAGCAGTTCTTC	CASSLALASGSYNEQFF
TRBD1	TRBV2	-	TRBJ2-2	TGTGCCAGCAGTGAGGGGGACAGGGTATCCGGGGAGCTGTTTTTT	CASSEGDRVSGELFF
-	TRBV10-3	-	TRBJ2-1	TGTGCCATCAGTGGGCGGGGAAGCAATGAGCAGTTCTTC	CAISGRGSNEQFF
TRBD2	TRBV28	-	TRBJ2-1	TGTGCCAGCAGCCCTCTAGCGGGGGGCTACAATGAGCAGTTCTTC	CASSPLAGGYNEQFF
-	TRBV12-5	-	TRBJ2-1	TGTGCTAGTGGTTTAGGGGGGAGGGCCTACAATGAGCAGTTCTTC	CASGLGGRAYNEQFF
-	TRBV5-4	-	TRBJ2-7	TGTGCCAGCAGCCCCGGCCGAGGCAGCTACGAGCAGTACTTC	CASSPGRGSYEQYF
TRBD2	TRBV30	once	TRBJ2-3	TGTGCCTGGACCCCGAGTATACTAGCGGGAGTCTCAAATACGCAGTATTTT	CAWTPSILAGVSNTQYF
TRBD2	TRBV5-1	-	TRBJ2-5	TGCGCCAGCAGCTTAGGGCTGACTAGCGGGGGGTCAACTCAAGAGACCCAGTACTTC	CASSLGLTSGGSTQETQYF
TRBD2	TRBV12-5	-	TRBJ2-2	TGTGCTAGTGGTTTGGGGGGACTAGACACCGGGGAGCTGTTTTTT	CASGLGGLDTGELFF
TRBD2	TRBV9	-	TRBJ2-2	TGTGCCAGCAGCCCGGGTAAGAGCGGGGGATTCACCGGGGAGCTGTTTTTT	CASSPGKSGGFTGELFF
-	TRBV7-9	-	TRBJ1-1	TGTGCCAGCAGCTTTCAGGCGAACACTGAAGCTTTCTTT	CASSFQANTEAFF
TRBD1	TRBV28	-	TRBJ1-3	TGTGCCAGCAGTCCCTCTGGCAGACAGACAGGGGGCGGAAACACCATATATTTT	CASSPSGRQTGGGNTIYF
TRBD1	TRBV19	-	TRBJ1-6	TGTGCCAGCCGCCCGACAGGGGCCAATTCACCCCTCCACTTT	CASRPTGANSPLHF
TRBD2	TRBV10-1	-	TRBJ2-3	TGCGCCAGCAGCCCCCGGGGGGTACAAGCGGATACGCAGTATTTT	CASSPRGVQADTQYF
-	TRBV10-3	once	TRBJ1-1	TGTGCCATCAGTCCTATGAACACTGAAGCTTTCTTT	CAISPMNTEAFF
TRBD1	TRBV2	-	TRBJ2-5	TGTGCCAGCAGCGCTGAGGGGACAGTCCATGAGACCCAGTACTTC	CASSAEGTVHETQYF
TRBD2	TRBV6-6	few	TRBJ2-3	TGTGCCAGCAGTCGCAACCATCAATTTAGCGGGAGGGCCCTCCGTTCTACACAAGATACGCAGTATTTT	CASSRNHQFSGRALRSTQDTQYF
-	TRBV23-1	-	TRBJ2-4	TGCGCCAGCAGTCAATCGGATAGCCGGGGGGCCCCTAAAAACATTCAGTACTTC	CASSQSDSRGAPKNIQYF
-	TRBV21-1	-	TRBJ2-7	TGTGCCAGCAGCAAGGACAGGGGAGCCTACGAGCAGTACTTC	CASSKDRGAYEQYF
TRBD1	TRBV30	-	TRBJ2-6	TGTGCCTGGAGGGACCGGGACAGCCTGTCTCCTGGCTCTGGGGCCAACGTCCTGACTTTC	CAWRDRDSLSPGSGANVLTF
TRBD1	TRBV19	-	TRBJ2-5	TGTGCCAGTAGTCTAAGACAGGGAGCAGCTAAAGAGACCCAGTACTTC	CASSLRQGAAKETQYF
TRBD2	TRBV10-3	-	TRBJ2-1	TGTGCCATCAGTGAGTCACCTAGCGGGGGGTCTAATGAGCAGTTCTTC	CAISESPSGGSNEQFF
TRBD1	TRBV28	-	TRBJ1-4	TGTGCCAGCACCCTGACAGGGTTTTCTCCAACTAATGAAAAACTGTTTTTT	CASTLTGFSPTNEKLFF
TRBD2	TRBV7-9	-	TRBJ2-5	TGTGCCAGCAGTTCAGATTGGGGACTAGCGGGGTCTCTGGAGACCCAGTACTTC	CASSSDWGLAGSLETQYF
TRBD1	TRBV7-6	-	TRBJ2-2	TGTGCCAGCAGCCCTCATCAGGGGGCTGACGGGGAGCTGTTTTTT	CASSPHQGADGELFF
-	TRBV5-1	-	TRBJ2-6	TGCGCCAGCAGCTACCCGGGGAGCTCTGGGGCCAACGTCCTGACTTTC	CASSYPGSSGANVLTF
TRBD1	TRBV7-9	many	TRBJ2-1	TGTGCCAGCAGCTTAGGACAGGGGCCCAATGAGCAGTTCTTC	CASSLGQGPNEQFF
-	TRBV2	-	TRBJ2-5	TGTGCCAGCAATCCCCCCTTCCAAGAGACCCAGTACTTC	CASNPPFQETQYF
-	TRBV19	-	TRBJ1-1	TGTGCCAGTACCCGGGTTGGTGGGACTGAAGCTTTCTTT	CASTRVGGTEAFF
TRBD1	TRBV5-5	-	TRBJ1-5	TGTGCCAGCAGCCCTCGGACAGGGAGCAATCAGCCCCAGCATTTT	CASSPRTGSNQPQHF
TRBD1	TRBV28	once	TRBJ2-1	TGTGCCAGCAGCCGGACAGGGGCCTACAATGAGCAGTTCTTC	CASSRTGAYNEQFF